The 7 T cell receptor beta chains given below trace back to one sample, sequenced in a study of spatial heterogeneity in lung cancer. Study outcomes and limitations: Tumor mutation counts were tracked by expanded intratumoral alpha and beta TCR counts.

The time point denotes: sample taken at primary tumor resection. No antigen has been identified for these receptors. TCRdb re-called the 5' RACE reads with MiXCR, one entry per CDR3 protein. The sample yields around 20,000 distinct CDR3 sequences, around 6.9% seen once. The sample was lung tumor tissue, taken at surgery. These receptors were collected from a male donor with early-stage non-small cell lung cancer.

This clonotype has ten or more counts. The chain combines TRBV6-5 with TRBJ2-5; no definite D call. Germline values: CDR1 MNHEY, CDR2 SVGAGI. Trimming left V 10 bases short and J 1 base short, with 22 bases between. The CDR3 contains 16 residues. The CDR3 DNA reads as TGTGCCACCGCAAGGATCCAAGTGAGGACCCAAGAGACCCAGTACTTC. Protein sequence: CATARIQVRTQETQYF.

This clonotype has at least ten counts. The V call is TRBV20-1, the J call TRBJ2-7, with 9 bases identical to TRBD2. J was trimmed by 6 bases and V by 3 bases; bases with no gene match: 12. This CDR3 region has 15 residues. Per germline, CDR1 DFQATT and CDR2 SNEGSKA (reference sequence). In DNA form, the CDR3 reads TGCAGTGCTAGGGCCCCGGGACTAGCACAAGGCGAGCAGTACTTC. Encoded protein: CSARAPGLAQGEQYF.

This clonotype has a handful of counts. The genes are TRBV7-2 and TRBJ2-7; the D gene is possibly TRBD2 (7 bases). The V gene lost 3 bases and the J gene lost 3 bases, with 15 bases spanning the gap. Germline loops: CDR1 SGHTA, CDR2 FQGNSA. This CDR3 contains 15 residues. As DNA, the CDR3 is TGTGCCAGCAGCTTGGAAGGGGGGGGATACTACGAGCAGTACTTC. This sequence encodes CASSLEGGGYYEQYF.

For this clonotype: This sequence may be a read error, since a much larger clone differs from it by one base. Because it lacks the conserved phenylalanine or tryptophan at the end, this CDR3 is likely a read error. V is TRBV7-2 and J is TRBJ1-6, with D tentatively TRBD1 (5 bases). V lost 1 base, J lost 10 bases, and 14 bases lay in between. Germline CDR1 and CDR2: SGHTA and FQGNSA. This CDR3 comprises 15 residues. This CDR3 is CASSLVGQGRSPLHL. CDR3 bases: TGTGCCAGCAGCTTAGTCGGTCAGGGAAGGTCACCCCTCCACTTG.

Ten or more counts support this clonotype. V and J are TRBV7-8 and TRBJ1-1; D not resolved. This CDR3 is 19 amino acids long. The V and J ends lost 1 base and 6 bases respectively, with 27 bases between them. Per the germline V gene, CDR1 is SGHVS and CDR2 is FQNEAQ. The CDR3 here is CASSLGSRSAGYKTAEAFF. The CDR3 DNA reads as TGTGCCAGCAGCTTAGGGTCAAGGTCGGCAGGCTACAAAACAGCTGAAGCTTTCTTT.

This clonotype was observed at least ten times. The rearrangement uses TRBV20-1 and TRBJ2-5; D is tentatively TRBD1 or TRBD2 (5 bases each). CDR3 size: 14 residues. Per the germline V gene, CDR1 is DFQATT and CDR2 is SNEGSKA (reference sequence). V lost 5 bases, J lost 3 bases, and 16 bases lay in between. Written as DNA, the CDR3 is TGCAGTGCTGAACCGGGACGGCAAAAAGAGACCCAGTACTTC. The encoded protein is CSAEPGRQKETQYF.

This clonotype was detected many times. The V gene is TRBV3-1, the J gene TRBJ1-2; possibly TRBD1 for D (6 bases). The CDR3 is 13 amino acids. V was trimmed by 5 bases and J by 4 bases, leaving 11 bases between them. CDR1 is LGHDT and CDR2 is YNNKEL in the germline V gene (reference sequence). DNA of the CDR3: TGTGCCAGCAGCTTAGGACAGATCTATGGCTACACCTTC. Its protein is CASSLGQIYGYTF. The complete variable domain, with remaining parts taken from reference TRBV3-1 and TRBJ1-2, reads DTAVSQTPKYLVTQMGNDKSIKCEQNLGHDTMYWYKQDSKKFLKIMFSYNNKELIINETVPNRFSPKSPDKAHLNLHINSLELGDSAVYFCASSLGQIYGYTFGSGTRLTVV.